This T cell receptor (beta chain) was identified in a study of T cells in Graves' hyperthyroidism and ophthalmopathy. TCR beta CDR3 regions were amplified from RNA transcripts. A first-round RT-PCR of the TCR CDR3 used the HTBI primer set. TCRdb independently ran MiXCR on the multiplex PCR reads; one entry per CDR3 protein. The table lists 450,000 to 550,000 distinct CDR3 sequences, approximately 25% of them singletons. This clonotype was detected only a few times. Its antigen is undetermined. Not enrolled were patients with uncontrolled infection, other autoimmune disease, pregnancy or lactation. The germline gives CDR1 MNHEY, CDR2 SVGAGI. The V and J ends lost 2 bases and 5 bases respectively, with 13 bases between them. The CDR3 consists of 14 residues. Notes on the study in general: Ophthalmopathy was distinguished from stable hyperthyroidism by 13 V-J signatures.

The sample comprised blood. The source is a woman in her twenties or thirties with Graves' ophthalmopathy. The V gene is TRBV6-5, the J gene TRBJ2-7; a possible D gene is TRBD1 (5 bases). The chain's CDR3 is CASSYIQGINEQYF. CDR3 coding DNA: TGTGCCAGCAGTTACATCCAGGGCATCAACGAGCAGTACTTC.